These 11 T cell receptor beta chains were all obtained from the same sample, sequenced in a study of cytomegalovirus exposure and HLA in healthy donors. In the PCR, 60 Vbeta and 13 Jbeta primers were used. The protocol was immunoSEQ multiplex PCR, while the TCRdb copy is restricted to in-frame clones and leaves out a portion. The data hold 160,000 or so clones, with more than 65% observed a single time. The material sequenced was PBMCs. All receptors derive from a man aged 18 to 30 in good health and CMV-seropositive.

This clone was counted a few times. The chain recombines TRBV6-5 with TRBJ1-4; 7 bases are shared with TRBD1. The germline gives CDR1 MNHEY, CDR2 SVGAGI. V was clipped by 8 bases and J by 7 bases; unmatched bases: 4. The length of the CDR3 is 12 residues. The DNA of the CDR3 is TGTGCCAGCGGAGACAGGGTTGAAAAACTGTTTTTT. Encoded protein: CASGDRVEKLFF.

The chain is built from TRBV5-6 and TRBJ2-3, with 13 nucleotides matching TRBD2. Germline loops: CDR1 SGHDT, CDR2 YYEEEE. V was clipped by 0 bases and J by 5 bases; unmatched bases: 0. This CDR3 region has 15 residues. CDR3 residues: CASSLGTSGRDTQYF. The CDR3 DNA reads TGTGCCAGCAGCTTGGGGACTAGCGGGAGAGATACGCAGTATTTT.

The chain has TRBV11-1 and TRBJ1-1; TRBD1 is a possible D gene (5 bases). V lost 2 bases and J lost 4, with 17 bases in between. The CDR3 has 16 amino acids. Germline CDR1 reads SGHAT; CDR2 reads FQDESV (reference sequence). CDR3 DNA: TGTGCCAGCAGCTTATATACAGGAACCACCATCACTGAAGCTTTCTTT. Its translation is CASSLYTGTTITEAFF.

The rearrangement links TRBV10-2 to TRBJ2-1, with D possibly TRBD1 on 6 matching bases. V gave up 4 bases and J gave up 6 bases, with 22 bases separating them. This CDR3 has 17 amino acids. Germline assignment: CDR1 WSHSY and CDR2 SAAADI. This CDR3 is CASSVMSHSEGGNEQFF. In nucleotides, the CDR3 is TGCGCCAGCAGTGTGATGTCTCATAGCGAAGGGGGCAATGAGCAGTTCTTC.

This CDR3 is CSVQNVARWGEKLFF. The CDR3 DNA sequence: TGCAGCGTCCAAAACGTAGCTCGGTGGGGCGAAAAACTGTTTTTT. The chain links TRBV29-1 to TRBJ1-4; weak D call: TRBD1 (5 bases). This CDR3 has 15 amino acids. Per germline, CDR1 SQVTM and CDR2 ANQGSEA. Deletions cut 6 bases from V and 8 bases from J, with 22 bases between.

The gene calls are TRBV10-1 and TRBJ1-1; possible D gene TRBD1, 6 bases. The CDR3 runs 13 residues. The germline V and J ends were trimmed by 5 bases and 1 base, with 8 bases remaining between them. Per germline, CDR1 WNHNN and CDR2 SYGVQD (reference sequence). In nucleotides, the CDR3 is TGCGCCAGCAGTAGGGGGAGGAACACTGAAGCTTTCTTT. Amino acids: CASSRGRNTEAFF.

The chain has TRBV6-1 and TRBJ2-3, with D possibly TRBD1 on 5 matching bases. The CDR3 spans 13 residues. V gave up 7 bases and J gave up 0 bases, with 8 bases separating them. CDR1 is MNHNS, CDR2 SASEGT, per germline. The CDR3 coding sequence is TGTGCCAGCATGCAGGGTAGCACAGATACGCAGTATTTT. This translates into CASMQGSTDTQYF.

The rearrangement joins TRBV2 to TRBJ1-2; tentative D call: TRBD1 (6 bases). V lost 6 bases to trimming and J lost 4 bases, with 15 bases between them. The CDR3 extends over 14 amino acids. Germline V gene lookup returns CDR1 SNHLY and CDR2 FYNNEI. Here the CDR3 DNA reads TGTGCCAGCAGCGCCGACAGGTTTAGCTATGGCTACACCTTC. It translates to CASSADRFSYGYTF.

The gene calls are TRBV7-2 and TRBJ1-6, with D hard to call. Looked up from germline, CDR1 is SGHTA and CDR2 is FQGNSA. Trimming removed 0 bases from V and 6 bases from J, with 9 bases in between. The CDR3 contains 15 residues. The CDR3 DNA reads TGTGCCAGCAGCTTAGCGCAAACGGGTAATTCACCCCTCCACTTT. It yields the protein CASSLAQTGNSPLHF.

This chain's CDR3 is CASSASGGSRETQYF. The CDR3 DNA is TGTGCCAGCAGTGCTAGCGGGGGATCGCGGGAGACCCAGTACTTC. This rearrangement joins TRBV9 to TRBJ2-5, with 10 bases identical to TRBD2. This CDR3 region has 15 residues. Trimming cost V 5 bases and J 5 bases; bases outside gene matches: 9. Germline V CDR1 and CDR2: SGDLS, YYNGEE.

The CDR3 is CASSYPEGTSGVYF. The CDR3 bases are TGTGCCAGCAGTTACCCCGAAGGAACTAGCGGGGTGTACTTC. The chain employs TRBV6-6 and TRBJ2-5; 10 nucleotides match TRBD2. Germline-derived CDR1 and CDR2 are MNHNY and SVGAGI (reference sequence). This CDR3 is 14 amino acids long. Trimming cost V 2 bases and J 13 bases; bases outside gene matches: 10.